Below are 4 T cell receptor beta chains sequenced from a single sample in a study of radiation and T cells in renal cell carcinoma. Time point noted: blood 2 weeks post-SBRT. Treatment described: 15 Gy SBRT to primary tumor, nephrectomy 4 weeks later. The repertoire was sequenced with immunoSEQ multiplex PCR; TCRdb's copy has only in-frame clones and lacks some. This repertoire shows some 120,000 clones, around nine tenths found once; its top ten account for 5% to 6%. Material: blood, obtained from a patient whose treatment included radiotherapy and nephrectomy. Receptors were obtained from a woman aged 65 to 85 with renal cell carcinoma.

This chain uses TRBV4-3 with TRBJ1-3; the match to TRBD1 covers 8 bases. Trimming cost V 3 bases and J 2 bases; bases outside gene matches: 0. The CDR3 is made up of 14 amino acids. Germline-derived CDR1 and CDR2 are LGHNA and YSLEER. The CDR3 is CASSQTGAGNTIYF. The CDR3 DNA reads as TGCGCCAGCAGCCAGACAGGGGCTGGAAACACCATATATTTT.

Turning to this clone: Other DNA sequences in this specimen translate into the identical CDR3. This sequence joins TRBV10-3 and TRBJ1-5; D is uncertain. The CDR3 spans 13 residues. Trimming cost V 5 bases and J 4 bases, with 9 bases left between them. Germline V gene lookup returns CDR1 ENHRY and CDR2 SYGVKD. The CDR3 bases are TGTGCCATCAGTCCTGTGGGGAATCAGCCCCAGCATTTT. It specifies CAISPVGNQPQHF.

This CDR3 is CASSQAEGPSYEQYF. CDR3 sequence (DNA): TGCGCCAGCAGCCAGGCGGAGGGCCCCTCCTACGAGCAGTACTTC. The chain has TRBV4-3 and TRBJ2-7; D possibly corresponds to TRBD2 (6 bases). V was shortened by 3 bases and J by 0 bases, with 12 bases between the two germline ends. CDR1 is LGHNA, CDR2 YSLEER, per germline. This CDR3 spans 15 amino acids.

J is TRBJ2-1 and V is TRBV5-1, with D hard to call. Germline V gene sequence: CDR1 SGHRS, CDR2 YFSETQ. Trimming removed 2 bases from V and 1 base from J, with 10 bases in between. The CDR3 covers 15 residues. CDR3 in DNA: TGCGCCAGCAGCTTTTCGTCTCAGTCCTACAATGAGCAGTTCTTC. Its protein is CASSFSSQSYNEQFF.